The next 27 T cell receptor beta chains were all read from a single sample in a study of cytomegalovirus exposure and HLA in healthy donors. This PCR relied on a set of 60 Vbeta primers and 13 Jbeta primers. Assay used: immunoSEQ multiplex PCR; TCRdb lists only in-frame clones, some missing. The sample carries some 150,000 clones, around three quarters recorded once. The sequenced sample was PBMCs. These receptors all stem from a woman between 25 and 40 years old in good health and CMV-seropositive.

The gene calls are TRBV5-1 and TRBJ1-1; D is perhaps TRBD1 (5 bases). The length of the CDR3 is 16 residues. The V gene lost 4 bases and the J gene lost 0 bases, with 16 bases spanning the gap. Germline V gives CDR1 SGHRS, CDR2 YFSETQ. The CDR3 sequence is CASSPTPTEMNTEAFF. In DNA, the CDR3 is TGCGCCAGCAGCCCCACCCCGACAGAAATGAACACTGAAGCTTTCTTT.

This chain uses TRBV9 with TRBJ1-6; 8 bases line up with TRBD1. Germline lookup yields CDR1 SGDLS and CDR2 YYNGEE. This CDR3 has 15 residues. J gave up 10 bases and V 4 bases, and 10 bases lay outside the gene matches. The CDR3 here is CASSPRTGRESPLHF. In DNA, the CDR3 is TGTGCCAGCAGCCCCCGGACAGGGAGGGAATCACCCCTCCACTTT.

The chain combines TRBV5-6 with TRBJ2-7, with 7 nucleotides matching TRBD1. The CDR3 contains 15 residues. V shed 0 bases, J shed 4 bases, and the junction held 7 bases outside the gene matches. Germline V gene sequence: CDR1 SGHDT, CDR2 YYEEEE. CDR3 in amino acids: CASSLAGTASYEQYF. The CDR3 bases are TGTGCCAGCAGCTTGGCCGGGACAGCCTCTTACGAGCAGTACTTC.

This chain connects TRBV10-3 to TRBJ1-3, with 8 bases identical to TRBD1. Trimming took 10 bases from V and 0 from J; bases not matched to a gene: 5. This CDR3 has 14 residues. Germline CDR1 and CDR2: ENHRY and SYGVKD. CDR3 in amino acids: CATGQGNSGNTIYF. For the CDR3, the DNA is TGTGCCACCGGACAGGGAAACTCTGGAAACACCATATATTTT.

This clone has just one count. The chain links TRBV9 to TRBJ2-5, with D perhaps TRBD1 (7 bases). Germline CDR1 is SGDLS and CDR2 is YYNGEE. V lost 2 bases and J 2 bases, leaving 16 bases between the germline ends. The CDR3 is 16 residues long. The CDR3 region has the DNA TGTGCCAGCAGCGTTTCTGGCGGGACAGCGCAAGAGACCCAGTACTTC. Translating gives CASSVSGGTAQETQYF.

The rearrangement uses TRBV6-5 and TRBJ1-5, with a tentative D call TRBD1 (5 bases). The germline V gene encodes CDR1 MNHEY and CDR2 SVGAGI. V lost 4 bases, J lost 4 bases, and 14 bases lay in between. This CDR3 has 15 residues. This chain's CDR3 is CASSSHRQPNQPQHF. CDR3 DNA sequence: TGTGCCAGCAGTTCTCATCGACAGCCTAATCAGCCCCAGCATTTT.

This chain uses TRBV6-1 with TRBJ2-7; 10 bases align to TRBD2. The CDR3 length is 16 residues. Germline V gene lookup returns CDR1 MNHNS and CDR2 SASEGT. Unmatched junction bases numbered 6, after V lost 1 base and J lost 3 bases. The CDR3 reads CASSEGIAGGVYEQYF. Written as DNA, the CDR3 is TGTGCCAGCAGTGAAGGGATAGCGGGAGGTGTCTACGAGCAGTACTTC.

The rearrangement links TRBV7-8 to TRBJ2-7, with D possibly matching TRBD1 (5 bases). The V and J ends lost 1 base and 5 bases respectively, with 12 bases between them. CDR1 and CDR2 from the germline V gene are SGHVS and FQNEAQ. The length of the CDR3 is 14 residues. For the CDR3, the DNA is TGTGCCAGCAGCTTAGTCCAGGGCGTCCACGAGCAGTACTTC. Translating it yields CASSLVQGVHEQYF.

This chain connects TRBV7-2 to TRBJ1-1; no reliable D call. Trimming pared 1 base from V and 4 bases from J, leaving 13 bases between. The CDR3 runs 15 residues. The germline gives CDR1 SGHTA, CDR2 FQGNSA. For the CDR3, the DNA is TGTGCCAGCAGCTTAGGCGGGGTCGGAGGCACTGAAGCTTTCTTT. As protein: CASSLGGVGGTEAFF.

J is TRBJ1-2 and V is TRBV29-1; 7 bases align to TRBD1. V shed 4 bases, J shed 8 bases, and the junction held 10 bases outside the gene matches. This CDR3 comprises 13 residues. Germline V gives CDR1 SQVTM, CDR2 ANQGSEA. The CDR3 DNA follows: TGCAGCGTTGTGGGGCAGGGGGTCTGGGGCTACACCTTC. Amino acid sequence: CSVVGQGVWGYTF.

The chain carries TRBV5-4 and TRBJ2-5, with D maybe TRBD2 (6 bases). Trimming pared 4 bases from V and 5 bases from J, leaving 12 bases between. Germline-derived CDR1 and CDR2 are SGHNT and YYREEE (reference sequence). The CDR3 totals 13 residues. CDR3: CASSRDSRETQYF. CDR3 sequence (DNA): TGTGCCAGCAGCCGGGACTCCCGGGAGACCCAGTACTTC.

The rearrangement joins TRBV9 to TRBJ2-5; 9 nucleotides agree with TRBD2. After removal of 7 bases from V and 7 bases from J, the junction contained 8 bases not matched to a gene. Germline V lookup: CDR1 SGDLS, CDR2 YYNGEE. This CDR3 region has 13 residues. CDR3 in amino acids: CASGGLAGATQYF. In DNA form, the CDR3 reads TGTGCCAGCGGGGGACTAGCCGGGGCGACCCAGTACTTC.

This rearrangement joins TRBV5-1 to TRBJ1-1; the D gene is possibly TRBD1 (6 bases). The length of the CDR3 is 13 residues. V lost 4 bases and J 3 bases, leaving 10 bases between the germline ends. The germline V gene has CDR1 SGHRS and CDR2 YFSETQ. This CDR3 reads CASSIGGDTEAFF. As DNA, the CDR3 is TGCGCCAGCAGCATAGGGGGAGACACTGAAGCTTTCTTT.

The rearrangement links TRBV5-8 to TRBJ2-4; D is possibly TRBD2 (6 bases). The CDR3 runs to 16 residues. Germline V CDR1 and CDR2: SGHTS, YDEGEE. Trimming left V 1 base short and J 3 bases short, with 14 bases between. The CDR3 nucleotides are TGTGCCAGCAGCTTGCGGAGGGACGATGGCAAAAACATTCAGTACTTC. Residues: CASSLRRDDGKNIQYF.

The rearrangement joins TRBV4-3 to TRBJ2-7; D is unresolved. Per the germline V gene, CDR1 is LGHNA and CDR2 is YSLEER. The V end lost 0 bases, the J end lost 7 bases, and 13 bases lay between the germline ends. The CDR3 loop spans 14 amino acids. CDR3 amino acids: CASSQDTRRVEQYF. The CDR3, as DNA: TGCGCCAGCAGCCAAGACACGAGAAGAGTGGAGCAGTACTTC.

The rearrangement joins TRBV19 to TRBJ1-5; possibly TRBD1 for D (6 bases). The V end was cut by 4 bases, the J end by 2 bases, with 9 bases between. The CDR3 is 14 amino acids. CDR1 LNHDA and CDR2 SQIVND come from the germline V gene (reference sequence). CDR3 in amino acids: CASSRAGGNQPQHF. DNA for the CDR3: TGTGCCAGTAGTAGGGCAGGGGGCAATCAGCCCCAGCATTTT.

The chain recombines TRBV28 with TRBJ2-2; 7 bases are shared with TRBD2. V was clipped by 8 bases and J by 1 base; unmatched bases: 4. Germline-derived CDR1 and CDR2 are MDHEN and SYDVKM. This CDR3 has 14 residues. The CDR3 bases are TGTGCCAGCCTAGCGGCAAAGAACACCGGGGAGCTGTTTTTT. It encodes CASLAAKNTGELFF.

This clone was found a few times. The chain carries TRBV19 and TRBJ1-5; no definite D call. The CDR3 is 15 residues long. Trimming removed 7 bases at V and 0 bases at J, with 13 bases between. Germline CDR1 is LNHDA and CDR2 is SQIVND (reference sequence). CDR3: CASILHYYSNQPQHF. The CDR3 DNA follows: TGTGCCAGTATACTACACTACTATAGCAATCAGCCCCAGCATTTT.

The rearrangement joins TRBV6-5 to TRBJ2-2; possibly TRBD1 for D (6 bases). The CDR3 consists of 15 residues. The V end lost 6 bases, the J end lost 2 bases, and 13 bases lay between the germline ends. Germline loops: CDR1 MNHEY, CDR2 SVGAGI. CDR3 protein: CASSPRQVNTGELFF. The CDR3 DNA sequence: TGTGCCAGCAGCCCCAGACAGGTCAACACCGGGGAGCTGTTTTTT.

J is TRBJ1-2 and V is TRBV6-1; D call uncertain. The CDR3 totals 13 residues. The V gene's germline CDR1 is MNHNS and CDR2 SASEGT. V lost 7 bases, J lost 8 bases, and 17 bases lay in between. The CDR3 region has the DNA TGTGCCAGCATGACACCCACCATAGAAGGCTACACCTTC. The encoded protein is CASMTPTIEGYTF.

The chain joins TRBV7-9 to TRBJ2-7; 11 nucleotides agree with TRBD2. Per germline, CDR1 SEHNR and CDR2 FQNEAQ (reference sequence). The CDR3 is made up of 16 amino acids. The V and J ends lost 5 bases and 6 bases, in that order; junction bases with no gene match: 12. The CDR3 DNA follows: TGTGCCAGCAGCCCCCAGCCCCTAGCGGGAGGTACCGAGCAGTACTTC. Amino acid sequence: CASSPQPLAGGTEQYF.

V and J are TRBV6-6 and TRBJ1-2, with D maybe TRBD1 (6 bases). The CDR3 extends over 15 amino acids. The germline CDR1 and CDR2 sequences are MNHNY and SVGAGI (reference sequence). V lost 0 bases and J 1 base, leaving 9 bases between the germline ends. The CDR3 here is CASSYSTGSNYGYTF. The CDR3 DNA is TGTGCCAGCAGTTACTCAACAGGGAGTAACTATGGCTACACCTTC.

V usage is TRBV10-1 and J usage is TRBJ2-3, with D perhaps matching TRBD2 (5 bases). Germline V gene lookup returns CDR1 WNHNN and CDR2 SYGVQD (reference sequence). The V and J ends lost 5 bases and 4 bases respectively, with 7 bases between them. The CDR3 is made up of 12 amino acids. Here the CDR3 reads CASSIGADTQYF. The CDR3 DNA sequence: TGCGCCAGCAGTATCGGGGCAGATACGCAGTATTTT.

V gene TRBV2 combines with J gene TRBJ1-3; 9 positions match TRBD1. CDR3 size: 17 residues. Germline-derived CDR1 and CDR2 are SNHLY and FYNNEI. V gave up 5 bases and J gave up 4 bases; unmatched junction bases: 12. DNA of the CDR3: TGTGCCAGCAGTCCCCTCGTCGTGGGACAGGGAGGAAACACCATATATTTT. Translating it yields CASSPLVVGQGGNTIYF.

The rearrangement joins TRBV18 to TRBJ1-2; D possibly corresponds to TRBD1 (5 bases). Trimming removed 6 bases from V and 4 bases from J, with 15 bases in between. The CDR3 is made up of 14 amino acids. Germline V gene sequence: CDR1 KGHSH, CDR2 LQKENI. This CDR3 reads CASSSTDTLYGYTF. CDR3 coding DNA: TGTGCCAGCTCTTCGACGGACACGCTCTATGGCTACACCTTC.

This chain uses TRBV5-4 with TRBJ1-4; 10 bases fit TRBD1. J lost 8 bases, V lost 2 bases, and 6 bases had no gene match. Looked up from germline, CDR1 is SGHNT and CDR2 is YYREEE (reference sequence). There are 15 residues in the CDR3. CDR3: CASSFRTGGSEKLFF. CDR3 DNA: TGTGCCAGCAGCTTCCGGACAGGGGGATCCGAAAAACTGTTTTTT.

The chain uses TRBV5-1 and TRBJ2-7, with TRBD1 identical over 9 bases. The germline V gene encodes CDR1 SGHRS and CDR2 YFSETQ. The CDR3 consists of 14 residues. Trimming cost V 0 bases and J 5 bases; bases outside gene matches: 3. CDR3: CASSLEGTGNEQYF. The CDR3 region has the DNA TGCGCCAGCAGCTTGGAAGGGACAGGGAACGAGCAGTACTTC.